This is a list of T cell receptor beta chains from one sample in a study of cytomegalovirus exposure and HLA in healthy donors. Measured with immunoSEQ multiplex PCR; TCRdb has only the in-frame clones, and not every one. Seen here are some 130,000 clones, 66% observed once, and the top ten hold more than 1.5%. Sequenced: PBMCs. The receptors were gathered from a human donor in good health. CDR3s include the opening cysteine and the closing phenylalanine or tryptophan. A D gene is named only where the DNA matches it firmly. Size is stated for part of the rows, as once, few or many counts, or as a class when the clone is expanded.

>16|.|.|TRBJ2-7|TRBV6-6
TGTGCCAGCAGCCCCAAGGTTAGGCTAGCTGGCTACGAGCAGTACTTC
CASSPKVRLAGYEQYF
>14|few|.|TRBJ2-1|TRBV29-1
TGCAGCGTCGATCGACAAGGGGGGGTGTATGAGCAGTTCTTC
CSVDRQGGVYEQFF
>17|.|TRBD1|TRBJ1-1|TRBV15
TGTGCCACCAGCAGAGCGGACAGGTTCCCTTCGACCACTGAAGCTTTCTTT
CATSRADRFPSTTEAFF
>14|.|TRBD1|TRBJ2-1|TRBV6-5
TGTGCCAGCAGTTACTTGGACAGGGTCAATGAGCAGTTCTTC
CASSYLDRVNEQFF
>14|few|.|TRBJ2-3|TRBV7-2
TGTGCCAGCAGCTTAGCGCCGGCAGGTCACGTGCAGTATTTT
CASSLAPAGHVQYF
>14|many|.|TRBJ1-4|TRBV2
TGTGCCAGCAGTGAACTGGCAGGTGGTGAAAAACTGTTTTTT
CASSELAGGEKLFF
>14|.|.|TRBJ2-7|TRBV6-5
TGTGCCAGCAGTTATCAACCGGGTTCCTACGAGCAGTACTTC
CASSYQPGSYEQYF
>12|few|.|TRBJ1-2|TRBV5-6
TGTGCCAGCAGCCCGCAGGGCTATGGCTACACCTTC
CASSPQGYGYTF
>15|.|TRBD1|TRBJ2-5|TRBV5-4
TGTGCCAGCAGCCCTGGGACAGGGGTTCAAGAGACCCAGTACTTC
CASSPGTGVQETQYF
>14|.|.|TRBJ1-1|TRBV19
TGTGCCAGCCGGCCCACTGGACTTTCGACTGAAGCTTTCTTT
CASRPTGLSTEAFF
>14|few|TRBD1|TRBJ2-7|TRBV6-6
TGTGCCAGCAGCAGGGACAGGGGAGGTGGCGAGCAGTACTTC
CASSRDRGGGEQYF
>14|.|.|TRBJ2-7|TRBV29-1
TGCAGCGCCGACCCTCCAGGGAACCCCTACGAGCAGTACTTC
CSADPPGNPYEQYF
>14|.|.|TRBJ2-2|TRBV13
TGTGCCAGCAGCACCCAGACAGACACCGGGGAGCTGTTTTTT
CASSTQTDTGELFF
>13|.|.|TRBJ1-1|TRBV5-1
TGCGCCAGCAGCCTAGATGGGCTGGGAGGAGCTTTCTTT
CASSLDGLGGAFF
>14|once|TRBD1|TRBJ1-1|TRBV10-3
TGTGCCATCAGCGGAGACAGGGGTAACACTGAAGCTTTCTTT
CAISGDRGNTEAFF